One sample yielded the 6 T cell receptor beta chains listed below, sequenced in a study of CD8 T cells in ankylosing spondylitis. A single record per CDR3 protein comes from TCRdb applying MiXCR to the 5' RACE reads. This sample yields under 120,000 distinct CDR3 sequences, of which around 24% are seen a single time; 9% to 15% belongs to the top ten. Sequencing was performed on synovial fluid, either unsorted or a sorted T cell fraction (not recorded which). Receptors were obtained from a male donor with ankylosing spondylitis.

In its sample, this clonotype was seen many times. The CDR3 sequence: CAISARPRDTGELFF. DNA for the CDR3: TGTGCCATCAGTGCTCGGCCGAGAGACACCGGGGAGCTGTTTTTT. The rearrangement uses TRBV10-3 and TRBJ2-2; no firm D call. The CDR3 length is 15 residues. V was pared by 4 bases and J by 3 bases, with 12 bases between. Looked up from germline, CDR1 is ENHRY and CDR2 is SYGVKD.

The rearrangement uses TRBV5-1 and TRBJ2-3, with D tentatively TRBD1 (6 bases). This CDR3 contains 16 residues. The germline CDR1 and CDR2 sequences are SGHRS and YFSETQ. V lost 3 bases and J lost 0, with 14 bases in between. The CDR3 nucleotides read TGCGCCAGCAGCTACAAGCTGACAGGTAGCACAGATACGCAGTATTTT. It specifies CASSYKLTGSTDTQYF. Supplemented by reference TRBV5-1 and TRBJ2-3, the full variable domain reads KAGVTQTPRYLIKTRGQQVTLSCSPISGHRSVSWYQQTPGQGLQFLFEYFSETQRNKGNFPGRFSGRQFSNSRSEMNVSTLELGDSALYLCASSYKLTGSTDTQYFGPGTRLTVL.

The V and J genes are TRBV3-1 and TRBJ2-1, with D perhaps TRBD1 or TRBD2 (5 bases each). Trimming stripped 0 bases from V and 2 bases from J, with 8 bases between. The CDR3 loop spans 15 amino acids. Germline-derived CDR1 and CDR2 are LGHDT and YNNKEL (reference sequence). The CDR3 region is CASSQDTGPYNEQFF. CDR3 sequence (DNA): TGTGCCAGCAGCCAAGACACGGGACCCTACAATGAGCAGTTCTTC.

The rearrangement uses TRBV14 and TRBJ1-2; perhaps TRBD1 as D (5 bases). Trimming cost V 1 base and J 0 bases, with 9 bases left between them. Per germline, CDR1 SGHDN and CDR2 FVKESK. CDR3 length equals 15 residues. This CDR3 is CASSQVGPANYGYTF. As DNA, the CDR3 is TGTGCCAGCAGCCAAGTGGGGCCGGCTAACTATGGCTACACCTTC.

This sequence joins TRBV18 and TRBJ1-1; TRBD1 aligns across 10 bases. Germline-derived CDR1 and CDR2 are KGHSH and LQKENI. The V and J ends lost 8 bases and 5 bases, in that order; junction bases with no gene match: 8. This CDR3 contains 14 residues. CDR3 protein: CASRKTGGETEAFF. The CDR3 DNA reads TGTGCCAGCCGGAAGACAGGGGGCGAGACTGAAGCTTTCTTT.

The chain joins TRBV12-3 or TRBV12-4 to TRBJ2-1; 13 bases are a match to TRBD2. J was trimmed by 7 bases and V by 6 bases; bases with no gene match: 3. This CDR3 contains 14 residues. The CDR3, as DNA: TGTGCCAGCAGCATACTAGCGGGAGGGAATGAGCAGTTCTTC. The encoded protein is CASSILAGGNEQFF.